Shown below are 28 T cell receptor beta chains from a single sample sequenced in a study of blood T cells in healthy people across ages. A J-beta primer mix and a sample-barcoded 5' primer were used in a second PCR of roughly 7 to 12 cycles. MiXCR, applied by TCRdb to the 5' RACE reads, yields one record per CDR3 protein. Of about 1.6 million distinct CDR3 sequences in the sample, roughly 30% were seen once. Sequenced sample: blood. These receptors were obtained from a woman younger than 45 in good health.

This chain's CDR3 is CASSQGLFLEQFF. The CDR3 DNA follows: TGTGCCAGCAGCCAAGGGTTGTTCCTTGAGCAGTTCTTC. The rearrangement joins TRBV3-1 to TRBJ2-1; D is unresolved. The ends were cut back, 1 base at V and 9 bases at J, with 10 bases in the middle. This CDR3 is built from 13 residues. Germline CDR1 is LGHDT and CDR2 is YNNKEL (reference sequence).

With regard to this clonotype: Relative to the germline gene, one junction end is altered; a read error may explain this. This rearrangement joins TRBV20-1 to TRBJ1-2, with TRBD1 identical over 9 bases. The germline CDR1 and CDR2 sequences are DFQATT and SNEGSKA (reference sequence). The CDR3 consists of 19 residues. The CDR3 here is CSARDSRDRVYSAGYGCTF. CDR3 nucleotide sequence: TGCAGTGCTAGAGATTCCCGGGACAGGGTTTATTCCGCGGGCTATGGCTGCACCTTC.

About this clonotype itself: At one end, the junction sequence differs from germline, possibly due to a read error. The chain uses TRBV5-1 and TRBJ2-1; 7 bases agree with TRBD2. The CDR3 totals 14 residues. Germline CDR1 reads SGHRS; CDR2 reads YFSETQ. The CDR3 loop is CASSFRLADNGQFF. Written as DNA, the CDR3 is TGCGCCAGCAGCTTCAGACTAGCAGACAATGGGCAGTTCTTC. The complete variable domain, with remaining parts taken from reference TRBV5-1 and TRBJ2-1, reads KAGVTQTPRYLIKTRGQQVTLSCSPISGHRSVSWYQQTPGQGLQFLFEYFSETQRNKGNFPGRFSGRQFSNSRSEMNVSTLELGDSALYLCASSFRLADNGQFFGPGTRLTVL.

The V gene is TRBV4-1, the J gene TRBJ2-1; D is undetermined. The CDR3 spans 15 residues. Between the trimmed V and J ends, which lost 4 bases and 8 bases, there was a span of 18 bases. Germline CDR1 is MGHRA and CDR2 is YSYEKL. This CDR3 reads CASSRAPLIQDEQFF. The CDR3 DNA follows: TGCGCCAGCAGCCGGGCCCCCTTAATTCAGGATGAGCAGTTCTTC.

This clonotype was counted between two and nine times. The CDR3, as DNA: TGTGCCAGTTCATGGGACAGGGAGGTTGGCTACACCTTC. Translated, it gives CASSWDREVGYTF. This sequence joins TRBV2 and TRBJ1-2; 9 nucleotides align to TRBD1. The CDR3 extends over 13 amino acids. Germline assignment: CDR1 SNHLY and CDR2 FYNNEI. V was clipped by 9 bases and J by 7 bases; unmatched bases: 9.

The rearrangement uses TRBV6-1 and TRBJ1-5; D is ambiguous. Trimming cost V 2 bases and J 0 bases, with 17 bases left between them. Germline-derived CDR1 and CDR2 are MNHNS and SASEGT. The CDR3 is 18 residues long. The CDR3 nucleotides are TGTGCCAGCAGTGAATTTTACGGATCGTTGTATAGCAATCAGCCCCAGCATTTT. The encoded protein is CASSEFYGSLYSNQPQHF.

The chain combines TRBV19 with TRBJ2-1, with 8 bases identical to TRBD2. The CDR3 has 16 residues. CDR1 and CDR2 from the germline V gene are LNHDA and SQIVND (reference sequence). V shed 1 base and J 8 bases; nucleotides not matched to a gene: 10. The CDR3 is CASSIAGSGGAYEQFF. The CDR3 coding sequence is TGTGCCAGTAGTATAGCCGGAAGCGGGGGAGCGTATGAGCAGTTCTTC.

The rearrangement joins TRBV4-1 to TRBJ2-3; no reliable D call. The CDR3 covers 13 residues. Trimming pared 2 bases from V and 5 bases from J, leaving 8 bases between. CDR1 and CDR2 (germline): MGHRA, YSYEKL. CDR3: CASSQLPGDTQYF. The CDR3 DNA is TGCGCCAGCAGCCAACTCCCCGGAGATACGCAGTATTTT.

There are many counts of this clonotype. This chain joins TRBV11-2 and TRBJ2-3; no reliable D call. Trimming took 0 bases from V and 1 from J, leaving 5 bases between them. The CDR3 length is 14 residues. CDR1 is SGHAT and CDR2 is FQNNGV in the germline V gene. The CDR3 reads CASSLERRTDTQYF. CDR3 bases: TGTGCCAGCAGCTTAGAGAGACGCACAGATACGCAGTATTTT.

This sequence joins TRBV4-2 and TRBJ2-1; 9 nucleotides align to TRBD2. V gave up 0 bases and J gave up 8 bases; unmatched junction bases: 11. CDR1 is LGHNA, CDR2 YNFKEQ, per germline. This CDR3 spans 17 amino acids. The CDR3, as DNA: TGTGCCAGCAGCCAAGATAGGCCTAGCGGGATGTGGGATGAGCAGTTCTTC. It translates to CASSQDRPSGMWDEQFF.

This clonotype appeared a few times. The V gene is TRBV12-3 or TRBV12-4, the J gene TRBJ2-1, with TRBD2 matching 11 bases. Trimming removed 3 bases from V and 9 bases from J; junction bases left unmatched: 7. The CDR3 has 15 amino acids. The CDR3 loop is CASSFTWLAGGEQFF. The CDR3 DNA reads TGTGCCAGCAGTTTTACCTGGCTAGCGGGAGGTGAGCAGTTCTTC.

CDR3 DNA sequence: TGTGCCAGCAATCATAGGGGCTTAGGGACAGATACGCAGTATTTT. Its translation is CASNHRGLGTDTQYF. The chain recombines TRBV27 with TRBJ2-3, with D possibly being TRBD1 (5 bases). Between the trimmed V and J ends, which lost 7 bases and 3 bases, there was a span of 17 bases. Germline lookup yields CDR1 MNHEY and CDR2 SMNVEV (reference sequence). The CDR3 is 15 amino acids.

Note on this clonotype: An end of the junction differs from the germline gene, which may be a read error. In nucleotides, the CDR3 is TGTACCAGTGGACTAGCGGAATACAATGAGCAGTTCTTC. It yields the protein CTSGLAEYNEQFF. J is TRBJ2-1 and V is TRBV6-6; 10 bases map to TRBD2. CDR3 length equals 13 residues. Germline CDR1 MNHNY, CDR2 SVGAGI (reference sequence).

In its sample, this clonotype was seen a few times. The chain is built from TRBV6-5 and TRBJ2-7; D is perhaps TRBD1 or TRBD2 (5 bases each). CDR1 and CDR2 (germline): MNHEY, SVGAGI. The CDR3 has 15 amino acids. V was cut by 0 bases and J by 2 bases, with 11 bases left in between. Here the CDR3 DNA reads TGTGCCAGCAGTTACTCGGGGGACGGCGCCTACGAGCAGTACTTC. It encodes CASSYSGDGAYEQYF.

V is TRBV13 and J is TRBJ2-5, with 9 positions matching TRBD1. The CDR3 totals 14 residues. CDR1 PRHDT and CDR2 FYEKMQ come from the germline V gene (reference sequence). V lost 3 bases to trimming and J lost 5 bases; unmatched junction nucleotides: 4. The CDR3 nucleotides are TGTGCCAGCAGCTTCTGGACAGGGGTGGAGACCCAGTACTTC. This gives the protein CASSFWTGVETQYF.

V usage is TRBV6-1 and J usage is TRBJ2-7; 11 nucleotides match TRBD1. The CDR3 has 13 residues. Trimming removed 6 bases from V and 6 bases from J; junction bases left unmatched: 4. Germline V gene data show CDR1 as MNHNS and CDR2 as SASEGT. The CDR3 loop reads CASRAGQGGEQYF. DNA of the CDR3: TGTGCCAGCAGGGCGGGACAGGGGGGCGAGCAGTACTTC.

The chain uses TRBV2 and TRBJ2-1, with a tentative D call TRBD2 (6 bases). CDR1 is SNHLY, CDR2 FYNNEI, per germline. The CDR3 runs 18 residues. The V and J ends lost 2 bases and 4 bases respectively, with 21 bases between them. As DNA, the CDR3 is TGTGCCAGCAGTGAATTGCCGTCCGGCGGGATCGGATACAATGAGCAGTTCTTC. It translates to CASSELPSGGIGYNEQFF.

This chain links TRBV4-1 with TRBJ1-2; D is unresolved. V shed 1 base and J shed 6 bases, with 12 bases lying between them. The germline gives CDR1 MGHRA, CDR2 YSYEKL. The CDR3 length is 14 residues. This CDR3 reads CASSQVSGGNGYTF. The CDR3 nucleotides are TGCGCCAGCAGCCAAGTGTCGGGAGGGAATGGCTACACCTTC.

This clonotype has only one observation. The V call is TRBV29-1, the J call TRBJ1-1; possible D gene TRBD1, 5 bases. The V and J ends lost 4 bases and 1 base respectively, with 19 bases between them. Germline loops: CDR1 SQVTM, CDR2 ANQGSEA. The CDR3 is made up of 16 amino acids. The CDR3 DNA is TGCAGCGTTGCGGGGCAGGGCTTCGATGGGAACACTGAAGCTTTCTTT. Its protein product is CSVAGQGFDGNTEAFF.

The V and J genes are TRBV5-1 and TRBJ1-1; D is possibly TRBD1 (5 bases). V lost 0 bases and J lost 10, with 13 bases in between. Germline CDR1 SGHRS, CDR2 YFSETQ. This CDR3 is built from 13 residues. Written as DNA, the CDR3 is TGCGCCAGCAGCTTGGCCAGGGATCGCGGAGCTTTCTTT. Residues: CASSLARDRGAFF.

The chain is built from TRBV7-9 and TRBJ2-5; a possible D gene is TRBD1 (5 bases). The V and J ends lost 5 bases and 7 bases respectively, with 17 bases between them. Germline assignment: CDR1 SEHNR and CDR2 FQNEAQ (reference sequence). The CDR3 loop spans 14 amino acids. CDR3 loop: CASSVGQESATQYF. The DNA for the CDR3 is TGTGCCAGCAGCGTCGGACAAGAGTCGGCGACCCAGTACTTC. The full variable domain, in which reference TRBV7-9 and TRBJ2-5 provide the parts outside the CDR3, is DTGVSQNPRHKITKRGQNVTFRCDPISEHNRLYWYRQTLGQGPEFLTYFQNEAQLEKSRLLSDRFSAERPKGSFSTLEIQRTEQGDSAMYLCASSVGQESATQYFGPGTRLLVL.

The chain has TRBV2 and TRBJ2-2; D may be TRBD1 or TRBD2 (6 bases each). This CDR3 is 15 amino acids long. With 3 bases removed from V and 11 bases from J, the gap between germline ends came to 19 bases. Looked up from germline, CDR1 is SNHLY and CDR2 is FYNNEI. In DNA form, the CDR3 reads TGTGCCAGCAGTGATGAACAAAGGGGGGTAGGAGAGCTGTTTTTT. Its translation: CASSDEQRGVGELFF.

This chain links TRBV6-1 with TRBJ2-1; 8 nucleotides agree with TRBD2. Germline lookup yields CDR1 MNHNS and CDR2 SASEGT. The CDR3 loop spans 15 amino acids. V shed 11 bases and J 5 bases; nucleotides not matched to a gene: 14. The CDR3 loop reads CALKRGQGKDNEQFF. DNA of the CDR3: TGTGCCCTTAAGCGGGGGCAGGGTAAGGACAATGAGCAGTTCTTC.

This clonotype was counted a few times. At one of its ends the junction is not consistent with the germline gene, which may arise from a read error. This chain joins TRBV5-1 and TRBJ2-7; D tentatively reads TRBD1 or TRBD2 (5 bases each). The CDR3 has 14 residues. The germline V gene encodes CDR1 SGHRS and CDR2 YFSETQ. As DNA, the CDR3 is TGTGCCAGCAGTCAGGGACGCCTCCCCTACGAGCAGTACTTC. Translated: CASSQGRLPYEQYF.

This clonotype was counted only a few times. The gene calls are TRBV6-4 and TRBJ1-4; D is ambiguous. Germline CDR1 is MRHNA and CDR2 is SNTAGT. This CDR3 is 16 amino acids long. The germline V and J ends were trimmed by 2 bases and 7 bases, with 17 bases remaining between them. CDR3 residues: CASSDPVPEVTEKLFF. The CDR3 DNA reads as TGTGCCAGCAGTGACCCCGTCCCGGAGGTAACTGAAAAACTGTTTTTT.

This clonotype was counted between two and nine times. The chain carries TRBV29-1 and TRBJ1-1; tentatively, D is TRBD1 (5 bases). V shed 6 bases and J shed 2 bases, with 16 bases lying between them. From germline, CDR1 is SQVTM and CDR2 ANQGSEA. This CDR3 spans 14 amino acids. CDR3 in DNA: TGCAGCGTCGGGTTTTTACAGGTCAACACTGAAGCTTTCTTT. Encoded protein: CSVGFLQVNTEAFF.

This rearrangement joins TRBV27 to TRBJ1-6; D is unresolved. V was cut by 2 bases and J by 0 bases, with 11 bases left in between. The CDR3 spans 17 residues. Germline values: CDR1 MNHEY, CDR2 SMNVEV (reference sequence). The CDR3 region has the DNA TGTGCCAGCAGTTTAAGCGCCGCGGGCTCCTATAATTCACCCCTCCACTTT. Translation: CASSLSAAGSYNSPLHF.

This clonotype has a handful of counts. The V call is TRBV21-1, the J call TRBJ2-1; the DNA was not compared with TRBD1, the D call given in the table. TRBV21-1 is deemed a pseudogene. There are 15 residues in the CDR3. The CDR3 region is CASSGERGRYNEQFF. In DNA form, the CDR3 reads TGTGCCAGCTCCGGAGAGCGGGGGCGTTACAATGAGCAGTTCTTC.